This T cell receptor beta chain is from a study of cytomegalovirus exposure and HLA in healthy donors. Overall study results and limits: A few CMV-associated chains proved CMV antigen-specific in vitro. It was reported that the classifier diagnosed cytomegalovirus status with high specificity and sensitivity in both the original and validation cohorts. Rarity held for most TCR sequences, but there were some public TCRs that occurred in many donors.

Remarks on this clone: Its antigen remains unidentified.

The CDR3 covers 15 residues. V was trimmed by 0 bases and J by 2 bases, leaving 9 bases between them. The germline CDR1 and CDR2 sequences are SGHRS and YFSETQ. Sequencing was performed with immunoSEQ multiplex PCR; in TCRdb, only in-frame clones are kept and a portion is missing. Of more than 55,000 clones listed, 80% to 90% are singletons. This sequence joins TRBV5-1 and TRBJ1-5; D gene ambiguous. The sample was PBMCs. The receptor comes from a woman in her late teens or twenties in good health and CMV-seronegative. The CDR3 loop is CASSLGASGNQPQHF. The CDR3 bases are TGCGCCAGCAGCTTGGGAGCCTCGGGCAATCAGCCCCAGCATTTT.